The clone carrying this TCR beta chain was recorded a few times. These data are taken from a study of T cells after yellow fever vaccination. TCRdb called the 5' RACE reads again in MiXCR, with one record for every CDR3 protein. The data contain roughly 500,000 distinct CDR3 sequences, about 19% of them singletons. This receptor was identified in a man aged 25 to 45 who received the YFV17D yellow fever vaccine. This specimen was PBMCs, taken 15 days after the yellow fever booster vaccination.

The chain's CDR3 is CRSHTRPHAMNTEAFF. CDR3 DNA sequence: TGCAGATCCCACACCCGGCCGCATGCTATGAACACTGAAGCTTTCTTT. The chain uses TRBV20-1 and TRBJ1-1, with unresolved D. The CDR3 has 16 residues. Per the germline V gene, CDR1 is DFQATT and CDR2 is SNEGSKA (reference sequence).